A single sample gave rise to the 10 T cell receptor beta chains below, sequenced in a study of cytotoxic CD8 clonotypes in ibrutinib-treated CLL. The table came from immunoSEQ multiplex PCR; TCRdb's copy has only in-frame clones and leaves some out. This sample has some 27,000 clones, with less than 60% found just once. The sequencing used PBMCs, collected before ibrutinib treatment. These receptors came from a human donor with chronic lymphocytic leukemia.

J is TRBJ2-7 and V is TRBV29-1; D might be TRBD2 (6 bases). V was trimmed by 0 bases and J by 2 bases, leaving 11 bases between them. Germline V lookup: CDR1 SQVTM, CDR2 ANQGSEA. CDR3 length equals 14 residues. The DNA for the CDR3 is TGCAGCGTTGAAGAGGCTAGCGAGACCTACGAGCAGTACTTC. Amino acid sequence: CSVEEASETYEQYF.

This clone has more than one count but fewer than ten. This rearrangement joins TRBV18 to TRBJ1-4; D may be TRBD1 (6 bases). This CDR3 spans 14 amino acids. Germline V gene sequence: CDR1 KGHSH, CDR2 LQKENI. The V gene lost 4 bases and the J gene lost 4 bases, with 10 bases spanning the gap. The CDR3 loop is CASSRNRVNEKLFF. The CDR3 region has the DNA TGTGCCAGCTCACGAAACAGGGTTAATGAAAAACTGTTTTTT.

This clone was seen a few times. This sequence joins TRBV27 and TRBJ2-7, with TRBD2 identical over 12 bases. The CDR3 has 15 residues. Germline V lookup: CDR1 MNHEY, CDR2 SMNVEV (reference sequence). J gave up 3 bases and V 5 bases, and 5 bases lay outside the gene matches. For the CDR3, the DNA is TGTGCCAGCAGTCCCGGACTAGCGGGATTCTACGAGCAGTACTTC. Protein product: CASSPGLAGFYEQYF.

The chain recombines TRBV20-1 with TRBJ2-3, with D unclear. Between the trimmed V and J ends, which lost 3 bases and 5 bases, there was a span of 6 bases. This CDR3 has 11 residues. Germline CDR1 reads DFQATT; CDR2 reads SNEGSKA (reference sequence). CDR3 residues: CSARQGDTQYF. The CDR3 DNA follows: TGCAGTGCTAGGCAAGGAGATACGCAGTATTTT.

The chain joins TRBV19 to TRBJ1-2; 8 nucleotides agree with TRBD1. The CDR3 consists of 15 residues. The V gene's germline CDR1 is LNHDA and CDR2 SQIVND (reference sequence). Trimming removed 5 bases from V and 2 bases from J; junction bases left unmatched: 7. The CDR3 coding sequence is TGTGCCAGTAGTCCCCAGGGGGCGTTAAACTATGGCTACACCTTC. Amino acid sequence: CASSPQGALNYGYTF.

The CDR3 nucleotides read TGTGCCAGCAGCTTAGGGTCCGGGGTTGCCGAGCAGTACTTC. Protein: CASSLGSGVAEQYF. J is TRBJ2-7 and V is TRBV7-6; a possible D gene is TRBD2 (5 bases). The CDR3 totals 14 residues. V lost 1 base to trimming and J lost 6 bases, with 13 bases between them. The germline V gene encodes CDR1 SGHVS and CDR2 FNYEAQ.

A few counts support this clone. This chain joins TRBV11-2 and TRBJ1-5; D unclear. V dropped 5 bases and J dropped 2 bases, with 13 bases sitting between them. The CDR3 is made up of 15 amino acids. Germline V gene sequence: CDR1 SGHAT, CDR2 FQNNGV. The DNA of the CDR3 is TGTGCCAGCAGCCTCACCGACGGTGGCAATCAGCCCCAGCATTTT. This codes for CASSLTDGGNQPQHF.

The rearrangement joins TRBV2 to TRBJ2-2; 9 bases fit TRBD2. V lost 8 bases to trimming and J lost 3 bases; unmatched junction nucleotides: 4. The germline V gene has CDR1 SNHLY and CDR2 FYNNEI. The CDR3 loop spans 14 amino acids. For the CDR3, the DNA is TGTGCCAGCTGGACTAGCGTTGACACCGGGGAGCTGTTTTTT. It codes for CASWTSVDTGELFF.

This rearrangement joins TRBV7-9 to TRBJ2-7, with a weak D call TRBD1 (5 bases). Germline V gene lookup returns CDR1 SEHNR and CDR2 FQNEAQ (reference sequence). The CDR3 covers 15 residues. V lost 5 bases to trimming and J lost 4 bases, with 18 bases between them. This CDR3 reads CASSRSSTALYEQYF. CDR3 DNA sequence: TGTGCCAGCAGCCGATCCTCGACAGCCCTTTACGAGCAGTACTTC.

This clone was counted a few times. The chain is built from TRBV7-9 and TRBJ1-2, with D uncertain. The CDR3 length is 14 residues. CDR1 is SEHNR, CDR2 FQNEAQ, per germline (reference sequence). V lost 5 bases to trimming and J lost 5 bases, with 15 bases between them. This CDR3 reads CASSPRQAIYGYTF. As DNA, the CDR3 is TGTGCCAGCAGCCCTCGGCAGGCGATTTATGGCTACACCTTC.